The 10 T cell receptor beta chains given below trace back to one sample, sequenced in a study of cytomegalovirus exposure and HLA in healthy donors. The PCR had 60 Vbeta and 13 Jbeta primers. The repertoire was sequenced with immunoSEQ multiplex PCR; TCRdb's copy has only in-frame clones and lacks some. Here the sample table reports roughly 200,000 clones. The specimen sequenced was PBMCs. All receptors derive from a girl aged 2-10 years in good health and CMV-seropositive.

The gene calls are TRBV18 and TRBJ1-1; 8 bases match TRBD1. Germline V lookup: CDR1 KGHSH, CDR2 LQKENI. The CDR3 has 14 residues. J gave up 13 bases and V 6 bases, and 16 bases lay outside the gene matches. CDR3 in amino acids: CASSLNPGTGFGFF. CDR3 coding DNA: TGTGCCAGCTCCCTTAACCCCGGGACAGGCTTTGGTTTCTTT.

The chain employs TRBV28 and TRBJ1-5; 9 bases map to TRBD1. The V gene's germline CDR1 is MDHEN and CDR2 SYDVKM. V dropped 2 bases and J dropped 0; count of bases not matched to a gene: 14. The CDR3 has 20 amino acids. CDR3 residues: CASSLETGGAVSSSNQPQHF. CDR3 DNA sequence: TGTGCCAGCAGTTTAGAAACAGGGGGCGCCGTGTCCTCTAGCAATCAGCCCCAGCATTTT.

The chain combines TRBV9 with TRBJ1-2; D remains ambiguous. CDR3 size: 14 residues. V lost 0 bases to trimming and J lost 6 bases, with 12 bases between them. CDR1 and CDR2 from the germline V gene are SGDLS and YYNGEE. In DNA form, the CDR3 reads TGTGCCAGCAGCGTAGAAGGCGGGTCGAATGGCTACACCTTC. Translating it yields CASSVEGGSNGYTF.

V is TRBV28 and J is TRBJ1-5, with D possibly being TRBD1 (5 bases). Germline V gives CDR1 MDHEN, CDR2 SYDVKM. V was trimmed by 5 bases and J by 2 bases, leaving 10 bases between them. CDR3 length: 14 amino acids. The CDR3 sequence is CASSPGGGNQPQHF. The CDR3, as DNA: TGTGCCAGCAGTCCTGGAGGGGGCAATCAGCCCCAGCATTTT.

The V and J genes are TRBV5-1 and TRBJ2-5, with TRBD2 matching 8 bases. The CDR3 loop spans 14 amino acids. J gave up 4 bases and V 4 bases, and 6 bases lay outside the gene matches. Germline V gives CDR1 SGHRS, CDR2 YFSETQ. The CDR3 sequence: CASSLSGSGETQYF. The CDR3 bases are TGCGCCAGCAGCCTAAGCGGGAGTGGAGAGACCCAGTACTTC.

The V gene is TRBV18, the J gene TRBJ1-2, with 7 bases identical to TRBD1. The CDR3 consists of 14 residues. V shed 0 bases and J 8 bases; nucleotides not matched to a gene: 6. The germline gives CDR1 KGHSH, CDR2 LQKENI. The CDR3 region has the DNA TGTGCCAGCTCACCACCGACAGGGAAAGGCGGCTACACCTTC. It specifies CASSPPTGKGGYTF.

CDR3 protein: CASSPFAGGNQPQHF. Here the CDR3 DNA reads TGTGCCAGCAGCCCCTTCGCGGGGGGCAATCAGCCCCAGCATTTT. The chain couples TRBV7-6 to TRBJ1-5; possible D gene TRBD1, 5 bases. Germline CDR1 and CDR2: SGHVS and FNYEAQ. CDR3 length: 15 residues. V was cut by 5 bases and J by 2 bases, with 13 bases left in between. The full variable domain, its missing parts supplied by reference TRBV7-6 and TRBJ1-5, is GAGVSQSPRYKVTKRGQDVALRCDPISGHVSLYWYRQALGQGPEFLTYFNYEAQQDKSGLPNDRFSAERPEGSISTLTIQRTEQRDSAMYRCASSPFAGGNQPQHFGDGTRLSIL.

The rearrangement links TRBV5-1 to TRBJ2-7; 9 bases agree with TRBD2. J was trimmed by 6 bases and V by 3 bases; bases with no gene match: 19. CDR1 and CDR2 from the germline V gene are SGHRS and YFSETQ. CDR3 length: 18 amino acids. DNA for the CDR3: TGCGCCAGCAGCTACCGGGGGACTAGCTCTCTCCCGCCCGTCGAGCAGTACTTC. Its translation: CASSYRGTSSLPPVEQYF.

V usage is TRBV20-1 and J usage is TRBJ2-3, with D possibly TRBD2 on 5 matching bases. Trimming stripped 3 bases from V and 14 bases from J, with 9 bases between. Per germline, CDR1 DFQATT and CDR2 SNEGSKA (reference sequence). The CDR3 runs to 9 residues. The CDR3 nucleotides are TGCAGTGCTAGGATGGGGAGGTATTTT. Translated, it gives CSARMGRYF.

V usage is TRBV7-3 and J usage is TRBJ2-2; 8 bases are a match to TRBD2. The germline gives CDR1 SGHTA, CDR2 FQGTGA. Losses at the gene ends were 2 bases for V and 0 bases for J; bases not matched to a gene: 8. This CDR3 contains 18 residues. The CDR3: CASSLGSRLASNTGELFF. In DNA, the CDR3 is TGTGCCAGCAGCTTAGGCTCGAGACTAGCGTCGAACACCGGGGAGCTGTTTTTT.